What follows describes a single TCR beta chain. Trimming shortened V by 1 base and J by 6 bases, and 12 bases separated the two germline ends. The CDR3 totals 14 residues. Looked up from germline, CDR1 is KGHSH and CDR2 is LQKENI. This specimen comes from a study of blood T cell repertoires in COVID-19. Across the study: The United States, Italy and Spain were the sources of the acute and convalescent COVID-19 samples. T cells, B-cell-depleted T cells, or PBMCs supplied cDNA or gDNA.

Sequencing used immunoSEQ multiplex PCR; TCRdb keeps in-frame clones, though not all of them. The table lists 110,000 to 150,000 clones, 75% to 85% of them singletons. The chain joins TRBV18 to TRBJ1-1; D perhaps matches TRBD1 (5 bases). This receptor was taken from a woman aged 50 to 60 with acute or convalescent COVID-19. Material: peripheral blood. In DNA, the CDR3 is TGTGCCAGCTCACCACAGGGGATGGGCGCTGAAGCTTTCTTT. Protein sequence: CASSPQGMGAEAFF.